Presented here are 26 T cell receptor beta chains from one specimen sequenced in a study of vaccination and CD4 T cells after COVID-19. The Oncomine TCR Beta short-read assay sequenced DNA from cultured CD4+ T cells. In TCRdb, the PCR reads were re-called with MiXCR into one record per CDR3 protein. The table shows around 9,800 distinct CDR3 sequences, with 51% occurring only once. Treatment: approximately nine-day PBMC culture with coronavirus spike peptide pools or control peptides (ViraFEST assay). Their antigen targets remain unknown. Input material: CD4+ T cells from blood, cultured in vitro. The receptors were sampled from a human donor who had recovered from COVID-19.

There are a few counts of this clonotype. DNA of the CDR3: TGTGCCAGCAGCCACTTTGTGGTCGGTAGCAATCAGCCCCAGCATTTT. Encoded protein: CASSHFVVGSNQPQHF. The chain has TRBV6-8 and TRBJ1-5; the D is unclear. CDR3 size: 16 residues. The germline V and J ends were trimmed by 6 bases and 0 bases, with 15 bases remaining between them. Looked up from germline, CDR1 is MNHGY and CDR2 is SAAAGT.

The table lists this clonotype with a few counts. This chain joins TRBV7-8 and TRBJ2-2; 10 positions agree with TRBD1. Germline V gene lookup returns CDR1 SGHVS and CDR2 FQNEAQ. The junction had 4 bases not matched to a gene; V was cut back by 5 bases and J by 4 bases. The CDR3 totals 15 residues. In DNA form, the CDR3 reads TGTGCCAGCAGCCTCGACAGGGGGCGCACCGGGGAGCTGTTTTTT. Encoded protein: CASSLDRGRTGELFF.

The V gene is TRBV12-3 or TRBV12-4, the J gene TRBJ2-7; no clear D. This CDR3 is built from 13 residues. Trimming took 1 base from V and 3 from J, leaving 7 bases between them. CDR3 loop: CASSLVGGYEQYF. The CDR3 DNA reads TGTGCCAGCAGTTTAGTTGGTGGCTACGAGCAGTACTTC.

This clonotype has just a few counts. This rearrangement joins TRBV7-2 to TRBJ2-5, with D perhaps matching TRBD1 (5 bases). The CDR3 totals 14 residues. The germline V gene encodes CDR1 SGHTA and CDR2 FQGNSA. Trimming took 4 bases from V and 5 from J, leaving 14 bases between them. CDR3 protein: CASSWDRGLETQYF. The DNA of the CDR3 is TGTGCCAGCAGCTGGGATAGGGGTTTGGAGACCCAGTACTTC.

This clonotype is deemed medium-sized. This chain uses TRBV20-1 with TRBJ2-7; 8 bases match TRBD1. This CDR3 region has 13 residues. The trim removed 6 bases at V and 2 bases at J, leaving 6 bases unmatched. CDR1 is DFQATT, CDR2 SNEGSKA, per germline (reference sequence). CDR3 coding DNA: TGCAGTGCCCTACGGACAGGGACCTACGAGCAGTACTTC. The encoded protein is CSALRTGTYEQYF.

V and J are TRBV20-1 and TRBJ1-5; unclear D gene. Germline V CDR1 and CDR2: DFQATT, SNEGSKA (reference sequence). This CDR3 comprises 13 residues. Trimming removed 6 bases from V and 9 bases from J, with 18 bases in between. CDR3 coding DNA: TGCAGTGCCTCTGCCTATCCGCTTCGGCCCCAGCATTTT. Its protein is CSASAYPLRPQHF.

The sample holds a few counts of this clonotype. The chain couples TRBV20-1 to TRBJ2-5; 8 nucleotides match TRBD1. V lost 4 bases and J lost 7; bases outside the gene matches: 8. The CDR3 covers 13 residues. Per germline, CDR1 DFQATT and CDR2 SNEGSKA (reference sequence). CDR3 bases: TGCAGTGCTATCCTCCAGGGGGCCGGGACCCAGTACTTC. Translation: CSAILQGAGTQYF.

The V and J genes are TRBV12-3 or TRBV12-4 and TRBJ1-1, with no clear D. V lost 6 bases and J lost 6, with 14 bases in between. CDR3 length equals 13 residues. The CDR3 protein is CASSSTERAEAFF. CDR3 nucleotide sequence: TGTGCCAGCAGCTCGACTGAGAGGGCTGAAGCTTTCTTT.

The chain links TRBV20-1 to TRBJ2-1; 8 nucleotides align to TRBD2. V was pared by 3 bases and J by 9 bases, with 7 bases of the junction left unmatched. The CDR3 spans 13 residues. Germline CDR1 is DFQATT and CDR2 is SNEGSKA (reference sequence). CDR3 residues: CSASISGNGEQFF. In nucleotides, the CDR3 is TGCAGTGCTAGCATTAGCGGGAACGGTGAGCAGTTCTTC.

The chain combines TRBV28 with TRBJ1-5; D unresolved. V was shortened by 6 bases and J by 6 bases, with 9 bases between the two germline ends. This CDR3 region has 12 residues. The V gene's germline CDR1 is MDHEN and CDR2 SYDVKM. The CDR3 bases are TGTGCCAGCAGAGTCCCCTCTCAGCCCCAGCATTTT. This encodes CASRVPSQPQHF.

The chain recombines TRBV10-1 with TRBJ2-7; D assignment may be TRBD1 or TRBD2 (5 bases each). CDR3 length: 12 amino acids. Germline V gives CDR1 WNHNN, CDR2 SYGVQD (reference sequence). Trimming stripped 8 bases from V and 2 bases from J, with 10 bases between. The CDR3 protein is CASDWGPYEQYF. In nucleotides, the CDR3 is TGCGCCAGCGACTGGGGACCCTACGAGCAGTACTTC.

By sample share, this clonotype is large (0.1 to 1%). This chain links TRBV7-6 with TRBJ1-4, with D perhaps matching TRBD1 (5 bases). V lost 5 bases and J lost 4, with 14 bases in between. CDR1 is SGHVS and CDR2 is FNYEAQ in the germline V gene. The CDR3 runs to 15 residues. CDR3 loop: CASSPIPQGNEKLFF. CDR3 DNA: TGTGCCAGCAGCCCCATCCCCCAGGGTAATGAAAAACTGTTTTTT.

V gene TRBV6-2 or TRBV6-3 combines with J gene TRBJ2-5, with 15 bases matching TRBD2. The length of the CDR3 is 16 residues. The germline V gene encodes CDR1 MNHEY and CDR2 SVGEGT. After removal of 6 bases from V and 2 bases from J, the junction contained 4 bases not matched to a gene. This chain's CDR3 is CASSPGLAGGQETQYF. The CDR3 coding sequence is TGTGCCAGCAGCCCGGGACTAGCGGGGGGACAAGAGACCCAGTACTTC.

The genes are TRBV29-1 and TRBJ1-2; 7 bases match TRBD1. Germline assignment: CDR1 SQVTM and CDR2 ANQGSEA. V lost 7 bases, J lost 2 bases, and 4 bases stayed unmatched. The CDR3 has 12 amino acids. CDR3 DNA sequence: TGCAGCGCCGGGGACAGAAACTATGGCTACACCTTC. It specifies CSAGDRNYGYTF.

This clonotype was seen more than once but under ten times. The chain is built from TRBV19 and TRBJ1-2; 11 bases match TRBD1. This CDR3 has 14 residues. The V gene end was trimmed by 4 bases and the J gene end by 6 bases; junction bases not matched to a gene: 4. The germline V gene encodes CDR1 LNHDA and CDR2 SQIVND (reference sequence). As DNA, the CDR3 is TGTGCCAGTAGTACTCCGGGACAGGGGGATGGCTACACCTTC. It codes for CASSTPGQGDGYTF.

By share, this clonotype counts as large. J is TRBJ2-4 and V is TRBV5-1, with TRBD2 matching 7 bases. The CDR3 length is 15 residues. V dropped 1 base and J dropped 7; count of bases not matched to a gene: 8. Looked up from germline, CDR1 is SGHRS and CDR2 is YFSETQ. Here the CDR3 reads CASSLSAGEANIQYF. The CDR3 DNA reads TGCGCCAGCAGCTTGTCGGCGGGAGAAGCGAACATTCAGTACTTC.

The V call is TRBV4-3, the J call TRBJ1-2; 7 nucleotides line up with TRBD1. CDR1 LGHNA and CDR2 YSLEER come from the germline V gene. The V and J ends lost 0 bases and 7 bases, in that order; junction bases with no gene match: 5. This CDR3 spans 14 amino acids. CDR3 amino acids: CASSQEGGGSGYTF. DNA of the CDR3: TGCGCCAGCAGCCAAGAGGGAGGGGGCAGTGGCTACACCTTC.

This chain connects TRBV7-2 to TRBJ2-5; 12 bases are shared with TRBD2. The trim removed 0 bases at V and 4 bases at J, leaving 6 bases unmatched. In germline, CDR1 is SGHTA, CDR2 FQGNSA. The CDR3 is 17 amino acids. CDR3 bases: TGTGCCAGCAGCTTAGCCGCTAGCGGGAGGGCTAGAGAGACCCAGTACTTC. It translates to CASSLAASGRARETQYF.

The V call is TRBV20-1, the J call TRBJ1-2; TRBD1 aligns across 10 bases. Germline CDR1 DFQATT, CDR2 SNEGSKA (reference sequence). The CDR3 extends over 14 amino acids. J lost 5 bases, V lost 6 bases, and 9 bases had no gene match. CDR3 amino acids: CSAKTGTGAYGYTF. CDR3 nucleotide sequence: TGCAGTGCAAAGACCGGGACAGGGGCTTATGGCTACACCTTC.

A word on this clonotype: Germline and junction disagree at one end, which may indicate a read error. The rearrangement uses TRBV2 and TRBJ2-5, with TRBD1 as a possible D gene (7 bases). CDR1 is SNHLY, CDR2 FYNNEI, per germline. The CDR3 length is 15 residues. CDR3 loop: CVSSVRRGVSETQYF. The CDR3 nucleotides read TGTGTCAGCAGTGTCCGCAGGGGGGTTTCAGAGACCCAGTACTTC.

The J gene is TRBJ2-3, the V gene TRBV28; TRBD1 agrees at 9 bases. CDR3 length equals 13 residues. J gave up 3 bases and V 6 bases, and 1 base lay outside the gene matches. CDR1 MDHEN and CDR2 SYDVKM come from the germline V gene. Here the CDR3 DNA reads TGTGCCAGCAGGGGGACAGGGACAGATACGCAGTATTTT. Protein: CASRGTGTDTQYF.

The rearrangement joins TRBV28 to TRBJ1-1, with a tentative D call TRBD1 (5 bases). The CDR3 consists of 13 residues. V was clipped by 3 bases and J by 9 bases, with 14 bases between them. CDR1 and CDR2 from the germline V gene are MDHEN and SYDVKM. CDR3 bases: TGTGCCAGCAGTTTGGATCCTGGGGCAAAAGCTTTCTTT. It yields the protein CASSLDPGAKAFF. Full variable domain (outside the CDR3, taken from reference TRBV28 and TRBJ1-1): DVKVTQSSRYLVKRTGEKVFLECVQDMDHENMFWYRQDPGLGLRLIYFSYDVKMKEKGDIPEGYSVSREKKERFSLILESASTNQTSMYLCASSLDPGAKAFFGQGTRLTVV.

This clonotype has a handful of counts. The gene calls are TRBV11-3 and TRBJ1-5; no reliable D call. Looked up from germline, CDR1 is SGHNT and CDR2 is YENEEA. This CDR3 region has 15 residues. V lost 1 base to trimming and J lost 1 base, with 8 bases between them. The DNA of the CDR3 is TGTGCCAGCAGCTTAGGCTATATAAGCAATCAGCCCCAGCATTTT. It yields the protein CASSLGYISNQPQHF.

This chain connects TRBV6-1 to TRBJ1-2; 9 bases are a match to TRBD1. The CDR3 runs 16 residues. The germline CDR1 and CDR2 sequences are MNHNS and SASEGT. The J segment lost 6 bases and the V segment lost 5 bases, leaving 13 bases of the junction unmatched. The CDR3 nucleotides are TGTGCCAGCAGTAGCAACAGGGGGCGAATCCTCGATGGCTACACCTTC. Translated, it gives CASSSNRGRILDGYTF.

The gene calls are TRBV29-1 and TRBJ1-1; D is perhaps TRBD1 (5 bases). Looked up from germline, CDR1 is SQVTM and CDR2 is ANQGSEA. The CDR3 contains 13 residues. V shed 3 bases and J shed 4 bases, with 12 bases lying between them. The CDR3, as DNA: TGCAGCGTTGAGGGGCAAAGGGCCACTGAAGCTTTCTTT. Translation: CSVEGQRATEAFF.

This clonotype was seen more than once but under ten times. CDR3 sequence (DNA): TGCAGTGCGAGTATCCCAGGGACAGGGGATGGGGGCTACACCTTC. It is translated as CSASIPGTGDGGYTF. V usage is TRBV20-1 and J usage is TRBJ1-2; TRBD1 matches 10 bases. Unmatched junction bases numbered 15, after V lost 6 bases and J lost 8 bases. This CDR3 has 15 amino acids. The germline V gene has CDR1 DFQATT and CDR2 SNEGSKA (reference sequence).